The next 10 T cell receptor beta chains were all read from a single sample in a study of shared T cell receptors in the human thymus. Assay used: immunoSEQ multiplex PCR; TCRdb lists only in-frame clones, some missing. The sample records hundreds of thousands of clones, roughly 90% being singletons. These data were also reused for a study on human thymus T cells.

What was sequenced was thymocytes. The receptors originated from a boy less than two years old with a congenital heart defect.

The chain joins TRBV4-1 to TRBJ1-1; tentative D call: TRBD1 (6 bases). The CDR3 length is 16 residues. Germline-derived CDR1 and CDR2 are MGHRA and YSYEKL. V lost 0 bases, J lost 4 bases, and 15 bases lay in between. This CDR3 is CASSQDLAGASTEAFF. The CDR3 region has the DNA TGCGCCAGCAGCCAAGATCTGGCAGGGGCGAGCACTGAAGCTTTCTTT.

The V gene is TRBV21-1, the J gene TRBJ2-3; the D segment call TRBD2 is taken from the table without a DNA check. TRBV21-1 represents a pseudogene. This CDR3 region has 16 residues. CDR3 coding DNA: TGTGCCAGCAGCAAAGTCGGGGGAGGGCCAGGGGATACGCAGTATTTT. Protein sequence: CASSKVGGGPGDTQYF.

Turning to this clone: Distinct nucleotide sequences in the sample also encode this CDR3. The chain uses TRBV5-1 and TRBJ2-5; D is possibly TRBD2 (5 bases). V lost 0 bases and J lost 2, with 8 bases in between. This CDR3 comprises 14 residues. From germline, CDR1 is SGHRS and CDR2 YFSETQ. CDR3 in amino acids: CASSLGGAQETQYF. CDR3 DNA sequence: TGCGCCAGCAGCTTGGGGGGAGCACAAGAGACCCAGTACTTC.

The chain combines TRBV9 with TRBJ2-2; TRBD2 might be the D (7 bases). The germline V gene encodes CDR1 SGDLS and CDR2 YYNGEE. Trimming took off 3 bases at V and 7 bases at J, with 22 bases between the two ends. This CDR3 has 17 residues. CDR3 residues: CASSAPFPGGQIGELFF. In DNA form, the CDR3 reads TGTGCCAGCAGCGCCCCCTTCCCGGGAGGACAGATCGGGGAGCTGTTTTTT. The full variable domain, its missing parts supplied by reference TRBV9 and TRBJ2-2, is DSGVTQTPKHLITATGQRVTLRCSPRSGDLSVYWYQQSLDQGLQFLIQYYNGEERAKGNILERFSAQQFPDLHSELNLSSLELGDSALYFCASSAPFPGGQIGELFFGEGSRLTVL.

CDR3 residues: CATSVGTSGTPANTGELFF. DNA for the CDR3: TGTGCCACCAGCGTAGGGACTAGCGGGACGCCCGCGAACACCGGGGAGCTGTTTTTT. The rearrangement links TRBV15 to TRBJ2-2; 13 nucleotides match TRBD2. The V gene end was trimmed by 5 bases and the J gene end by 0 bases; junction bases not matched to a gene: 9. CDR1 is LNHNV, CDR2 YYDKDF, per germline (reference sequence). The CDR3 runs 19 residues.

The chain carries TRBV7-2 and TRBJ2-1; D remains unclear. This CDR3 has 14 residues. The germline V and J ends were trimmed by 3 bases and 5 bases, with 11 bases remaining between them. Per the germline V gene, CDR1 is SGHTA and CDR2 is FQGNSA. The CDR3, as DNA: TGTGCCAGCAGCTTTTCCCAACTAAACAATGAGCAGTTCTTC. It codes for CASSFSQLNNEQFF.

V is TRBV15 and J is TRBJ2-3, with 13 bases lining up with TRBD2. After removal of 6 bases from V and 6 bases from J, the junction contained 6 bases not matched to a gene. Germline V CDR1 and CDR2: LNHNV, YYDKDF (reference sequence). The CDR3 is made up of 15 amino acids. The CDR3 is CATRTSGGPGDTQYF. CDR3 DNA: TGTGCCACCAGGACTAGCGGGGGGCCGGGGGATACGCAGTATTTT.

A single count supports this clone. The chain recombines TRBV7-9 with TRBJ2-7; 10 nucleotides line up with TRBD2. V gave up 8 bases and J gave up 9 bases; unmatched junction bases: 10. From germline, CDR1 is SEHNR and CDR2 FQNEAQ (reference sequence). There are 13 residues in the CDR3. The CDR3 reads CASSGLAERGQYF. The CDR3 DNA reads TGTGCCAGCTCCGGACTAGCGGAGCGTGGGCAGTACTTC.

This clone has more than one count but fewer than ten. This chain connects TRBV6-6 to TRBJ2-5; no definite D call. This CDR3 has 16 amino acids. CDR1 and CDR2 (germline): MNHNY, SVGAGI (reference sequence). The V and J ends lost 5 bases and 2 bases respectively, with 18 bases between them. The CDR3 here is CASSPRGSHPQETQYF. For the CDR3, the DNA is TGTGCCAGCAGTCCAAGAGGATCTCATCCTCAAGAGACCCAGTACTTC.

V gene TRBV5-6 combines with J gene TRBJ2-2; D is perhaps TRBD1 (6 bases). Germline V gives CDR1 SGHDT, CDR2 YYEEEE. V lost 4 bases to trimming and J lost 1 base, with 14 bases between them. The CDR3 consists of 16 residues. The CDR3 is CASSPPWGQNTGELFF. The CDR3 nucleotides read TGTGCCAGCAGCCCACCGTGGGGGCAGAACACCGGGGAGCTGTTTTTT.